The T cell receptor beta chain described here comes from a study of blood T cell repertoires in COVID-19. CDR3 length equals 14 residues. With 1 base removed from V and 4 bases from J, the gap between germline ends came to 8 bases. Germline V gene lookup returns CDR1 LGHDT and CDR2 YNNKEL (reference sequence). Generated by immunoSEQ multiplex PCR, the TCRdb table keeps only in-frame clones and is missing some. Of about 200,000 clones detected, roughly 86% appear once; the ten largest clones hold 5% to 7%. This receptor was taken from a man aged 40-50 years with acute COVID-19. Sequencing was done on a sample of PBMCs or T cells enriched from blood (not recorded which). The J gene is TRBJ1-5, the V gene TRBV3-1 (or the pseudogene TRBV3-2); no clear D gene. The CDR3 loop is CASSQGRRNQPQHF. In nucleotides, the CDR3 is TGTGCCAGCAGCCAAGGACGGAGAAATCAGCCCCAGCATTTT.